This T cell receptor (beta chain) comes out of a study of graft-versus-host responses after intestinal transplantation. About the study: Multivisceral, liver-intestinal, or isolated intestinal grafts were transplanted into recipients. Tacrolimus plus steroids were given to all recipients for 2 to 4 years, preceded by anti-thymocyte globulin induction. Study-wide findings and caveats: GvH clones detected in recipient marrow included some appearing first in ileum or blood. Where graft-donor T cell macrochimerism was present, patients had high graft-versus-host to host-versus-graft clonal ratios in allografts.

Worth noting for this clone: Its antigen is not known.

The CDR3 loop spans 16 amino acids. The trim removed 5 bases at V and 7 bases at J, leaving 8 bases unmatched. Germline V gives CDR1 MNHEY, CDR2 SMNVEV (reference sequence). Clones were read by immunoSEQ multiplex PCR, and TCRdb kept only the in-frame ones, dropping some. The table shows more than 55,000 clones, with about 90% occurring only once. The rearrangement links TRBV27 to TRBJ1-6, with 10 bases identical to TRBD1. This specimen consisted of PBMCs, obtained 26 days after transplant. The source of this sequence is a human patient who received an intestinal transplant, so some T cells may come from the graft donor. For the CDR3, the DNA is TGTGCCAGCAGTCCCCTCAGACAGGGGGCCAATTCACCCCTCCACTTT. Translation: CASSPLRQGANSPLHF.